The clone carrying this TCR beta chain was seen at least ten times. Antigen unknown. Sorted cells numbering 20,000 to 1,000,000, with 10%, 30% or 50% RNA, yielded the naive CD8 libraries. Methods described previously, with TCR primers listed, were used for bulk TCR libraries. TCRdb passed the PCR reads through MiXCR, listing each CDR3 protein once. The sample records around 40,000 distinct CDR3 sequences, about 19% being singletons. This record comes from a study of molecular identifiers for immune sequencing clone quantification. Study-level results: Spiked Jurkat TCR RNA from one cell was reportedly detectable among 950,000 to 1,000,000 naive cells. Should identical TCR molecules share a barcode, the sizes of highly expanded clones could be underestimated.

Germline trimming cut 4 bases from V and 4 bases from J; bases unmatched to any gene: 7. Germline CDR1 reads LNHDA; CDR2 reads SQIVND (reference sequence). This CDR3 has 15 amino acids. Specimen: naive CD8+ T cells from blood, with Jurkat cell RNA spiked in. Subset described: FACS-sorted CD8+CD4-CCR7+CD45RA+ naive T cells. The chain employs TRBV19 and TRBJ1-1, with 9 nucleotides matching TRBD1. This TCR came from a human donor in good health. Some libraries in this study had Jurkat cell RNA spiked in. The CDR3 reads CASSTGQGTGTEAFF. The CDR3 DNA reads as TGTGCCAGTAGTACGGGACAGGGAACGGGCACTGAAGCTTTCTTT.